The sample holds many counts of the clone carrying this T cell receptor beta chain. Its specificity is not known. Other DNA sequences from this sample encode an identical CDR3 as well. This entry is derived from a study of shared clonotypes between healthy human individuals. About the study: Each donor had three CD4 naive, three CD4 memory, two CD8 naive and one CD8 memory plate.

A deep-level run was used for the assay. Assay: immunoSEQ multiplex PCR; the TCRdb copy retains only in-frame clones and omits some. There are about 700,000 clones in the sample; around 67% occur only once, and about 1.8% lies in the top ten. CD4+ cell separation produced CD45RA+ naive and CD45RA-negative memory subsets. Study-wide results and caveats: Naive CD4 clonotypes overlapped across several donors at roughly 5.1%.

The clonotype originates from a woman aged 25 to 45 in good health. What was sequenced was memory CD4+ T cells sorted from blood. Documented subset: CD45RA-negative fraction.

The CDR3 DNA is TGCGCCAGCAGCCCCACTACAACTAATGAAAAACTGTTTTTT. Its protein product is CASSPTTTNEKLFF. The rearrangement uses TRBV5-1 and TRBJ1-4; D unclear. CDR3 length equals 14 residues. Germline loops: CDR1 SGHRS, CDR2 YFSETQ. Trimming cost V 4 bases and J 0 bases, with 7 bases left between them.